This record covers a single T cell receptor (beta chain). Its specificity is unknown. Assay: immunoSEQ multiplex PCR; the TCRdb copy retains only in-frame clones and omits some. Of 75,000 to 100,000 clones in the sample, about nine tenths were seen once. CDR1 SGHRS and CDR2 YFSETQ come from the germline V gene. Losses at the gene ends were 1 base for V and 8 bases for J; bases not matched to a gene: 9. This CDR3 contains 16 residues. This record belongs to a study of OX40 agonist ivuxolimab in advanced cancers. As for the study in general: Head and neck, renal cell, melanoma or hepatocellular carcinoma were the cancers that dose-escalation patients had. A male proportion of 82.7% was recorded, with mean age approximately 64 years and range roughly 23 to 85.

Findings of the study overall: Doses of 0.1 to 3.0 mg/kg were accompanied by clonal expansion of CD4+ and CD8+ blood T cells by week 6. Partial responders receiving 0.1-3.0 mg/kg showed among the lowest clonal expansion.

This chain links TRBV5-1 with TRBJ1-4, with 9 bases aligning to TRBD1. Material: CD4+ or CD8+ T cells sorted from blood, obtained in a trial of the OX40 agonist ivuxolimab. The receptor's source is an adult with an advanced solid tumor such as melanoma, head and neck, liver or kidney cancer. In DNA form, the CDR3 reads TGCGCCAGCAGCTTGCTAACGGGACAGGGCTCGGAAAAACTGTTTTTT. Its translation: CASSLLTGQGSEKLFF.